The 4 T cell receptor beta chains below were found in one sample sequenced in a study of shared clonotypes between healthy human individuals. TCRdb's table, derived via immunoSEQ multiplex PCR, lists solely in-frame clones and lacks some. The data hold some 2.4 million clones, with 93% observed a single time. Sequencing was carried out using naive CD4+ T cells from PBMCs. Described subset: CD45RA+ positively selected. These receptors all come from a man aged 18-30 years in good health. Some clones in this sample may be carry-over from other donors' samples.

The J gene is TRBJ1-1, the V gene TRBV29-1; D is ambiguous. The CDR3 is 13 residues long. Germline V gives CDR1 SQVTM, CDR2 ANQGSEA. CDR3 region: CTGSRVGIPEAFF. The CDR3 nucleotides read TGCACCGGAAGCAGAGTCGGGATACCTGAAGCTTTCTTT.

The CDR3 DNA is TGTGCCAGCAGACCGATAGCGGGAGGATTGAGTGAGCAGTTCTTC. Translated: CASRPIAGGLSEQFF. The chain uses TRBV11-2 and TRBJ2-1; 10 nucleotides align to TRBD2. V was pared by 6 bases and J by 9 bases, with 11 bases of the junction left unmatched. The CDR3 sequence is 15 residues long. Germline V gene sequence: CDR1 SGHAT, CDR2 FQNNGV.

This chain joins TRBV10-3 and TRBJ2-3; tentative D call: TRBD2 (5 bases). The CDR3 is 14 amino acids. Germline CDR1 ENHRY, CDR2 SYGVKD. Trimming removed 4 bases at V and 6 bases at J, with 14 bases between. The CDR3 coding sequence is TGTGCCATCAGTGCCCCTCAAACGGGGGATACGCAGTATTTT. It yields the protein CAISAPQTGDTQYF.

This chain joins TRBV19 and TRBJ2-7; D may be TRBD1 (5 bases). Trimming removed 1 base from V and 2 bases from J, with 9 bases in between. Germline-derived CDR1 and CDR2 are LNHDA and SQIVND (reference sequence). This CDR3 contains 14 residues. The CDR3 nucleotides are TGTGCCAGTAGTATAGGGGGCGCCACCTACGAGCAGTACTTC. Translating gives CASSIGGATYEQYF.